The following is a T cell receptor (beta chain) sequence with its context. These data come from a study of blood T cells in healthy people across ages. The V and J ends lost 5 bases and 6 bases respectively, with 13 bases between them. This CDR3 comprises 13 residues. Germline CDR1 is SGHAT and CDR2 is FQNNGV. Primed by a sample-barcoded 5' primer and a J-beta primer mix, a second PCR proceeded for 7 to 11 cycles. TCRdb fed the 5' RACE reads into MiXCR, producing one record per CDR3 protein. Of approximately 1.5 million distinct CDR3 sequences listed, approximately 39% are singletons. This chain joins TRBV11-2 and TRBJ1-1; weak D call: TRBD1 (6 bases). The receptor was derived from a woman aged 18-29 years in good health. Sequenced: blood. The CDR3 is CASSVTRGPEAFF. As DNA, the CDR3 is TGTGCCAGCAGCGTTACCAGGGGCCCTGAAGCTTTCTTT.